What follows are 19 T cell receptor beta chains derived from one specimen sequenced in a study of cytomegalovirus exposure and HLA in healthy donors. The PCR ran on 60 Vbeta and 13 Jbeta primers. Clones were read by immunoSEQ multiplex PCR, and TCRdb kept only the in-frame ones, dropping some. In the table there are some 130,000 clones, about four fifths of which are singletons. The sequencing input was PBMCs. The receptors were sampled from a human donor in good health.

Written as DNA, the CDR3 is TGTGCCAGCAGCTGGCAGTCTAGCTACGAGCAGTACTTC. Its translation is CASSWQSSYEQYF. The chain employs TRBV5-4 and TRBJ2-7, with D hard to call. Looked up from germline, CDR1 is SGHNT and CDR2 is YYREEE (reference sequence). The V and J ends lost 3 bases and 3 bases respectively, with 10 bases between them. CDR3 length: 13 residues.

The chain combines TRBV6-5 with TRBJ1-6; D is ambiguous. Trimming removed 6 bases at V and 5 bases at J, with 8 bases between. Germline V gene lookup returns CDR1 MNHEY and CDR2 SVGAGI. There are 13 residues in the CDR3. The CDR3 reads CASRAGDNSPLHF. The CDR3 nucleotides are TGTGCCAGCAGGGCAGGTGATAATTCACCCCTCCACTTT.

The J gene is TRBJ2-1, the V gene TRBV27; 8 nucleotides agree with TRBD1. The CDR3 contains 16 residues. Per the germline V gene, CDR1 is MNHEY and CDR2 is SMNVEV (reference sequence). V was clipped by 3 bases and J by 5 bases; unmatched bases: 9. This CDR3 reads CASSLFLQGADNEQFF. CDR3 DNA: TGTGCCAGCAGTTTGTTCTTGCAGGGGGCGGACAATGAGCAGTTCTTC.

The rearrangement joins TRBV6-1 to TRBJ1-3; TRBD1 aligns across 8 bases. The CDR3 is 15 amino acids. V shed 2 bases and J 7 bases; nucleotides not matched to a gene: 7. CDR1 MNHNS and CDR2 SASEGT come from the germline V gene. DNA of the CDR3: TGTGCCAGCAGTGAACACCCGGGACAGGCCAACACCATATATTTT. Translating gives CASSEHPGQANTIYF.

The chain is built from TRBV5-1 and TRBJ2-1; 14 nucleotides agree with TRBD2. The CDR3 contains 15 residues. The J segment lost 6 bases and the V segment lost 3 bases, leaving 2 bases of the junction unmatched. Germline V gene lookup returns CDR1 SGHRS and CDR2 YFSETQ. The CDR3 nucleotides are TGCGCCAGCAGCTCGACTAGCGGGGGGGCCAATGAGCAGTTCTTC. It encodes CASSSTSGGANEQFF.

This clone was observed a handful of times. The rearrangement joins TRBV10-2 to TRBJ1-5; no clear D. This CDR3 is built from 15 residues. Germline V gene lookup returns CDR1 WSHSY and CDR2 SAAADI. Trimming pared 4 bases from V and 0 bases from J, leaving 10 bases between. Here the CDR3 DNA reads TGCGCCAGCAGTGCGAGTTCCATTAGCAATCAGCCCCAGCATTTT. Translated, it gives CASSASSISNQPQHF.

The chain joins TRBV18 to TRBJ2-5, with 10 bases fitting TRBD1. The CDR3 is 20 residues long. Germline CDR1 reads KGHSH; CDR2 reads LQKENI. V lost 2 bases to trimming and J lost 5 bases; unmatched junction nucleotides: 20. This CDR3 reads CASSPGSGTGDPSVRETQYF. As DNA, the CDR3 is TGTGCCAGCTCACCAGGATCCGGGACAGGGGACCCCAGTGTCAGGGAGACCCAGTACTTC.

The chain carries TRBV11-2 and TRBJ2-7, with 7 bases fitting TRBD2. The V and J ends lost 5 bases and 3 bases, in that order; junction bases with no gene match: 7. The V gene's germline CDR1 is SGHAT and CDR2 FQNNGV. There are 14 residues in the CDR3. The CDR3 region is CASSPQTGGYEQYF. The CDR3 bases are TGTGCCAGCAGCCCCCAGACGGGAGGCTACGAGCAGTACTTC.

The genes are TRBV4-3 and TRBJ1-4; unclear D gene. The CDR3 length is 15 residues. Trimming stripped 0 bases from V and 8 bases from J, with 13 bases between. Per germline, CDR1 LGHNA and CDR2 YSLEER. CDR3 residues: CASSQDWGSGEKLFF. As DNA, the CDR3 is TGCGCCAGCAGCCAAGACTGGGGTAGCGGGGAAAAACTGTTTTTT.

The genes are TRBV9 and TRBJ2-3, with D unclear. Trimming took 0 bases from V and 1 from J, leaving 3 bases between them. Germline CDR1 and CDR2: SGDLS and YYNGEE. This CDR3 comprises 13 residues. CDR3 in amino acids: CASSVAGTDTQYF. The CDR3 nucleotides read TGTGCCAGCAGCGTAGCTGGCACAGATACGCAGTATTTT.

The chain carries TRBV19 and TRBJ1-5; TRBD1 might be the D (6 bases). Germline V lookup: CDR1 LNHDA, CDR2 SQIVND (reference sequence). The length of the CDR3 is 15 residues. V dropped 5 bases and J dropped 7 bases, with 18 bases sitting between them. The CDR3 DNA is TGTGCCAGTAGTCTAAAAGCGTCAGGGGAACAGCCCCAGCATTTT. Residues: CASSLKASGEQPQHF. Drawing the rest from reference TRBV19 and TRBJ1-5, the complete variable domain is DGGITQSPKYLFRKEGQNVTLSCEQNLNHDAMYWYRQDPGQGLRLIYYSQIVNDFQKGDIAEGYSVSREKKESFPLTVTSAQKNPTAFYLCASSLKASGEQPQHFGDGTRLSIL.

V gene TRBV6-1 combines with J gene TRBJ1-2; D uncertain. The CDR3 covers 13 residues. V lost 6 bases to trimming and J lost 5 bases, with 13 bases between them. The V gene's germline CDR1 is MNHNS and CDR2 SASEGT. The CDR3 nucleotides are TGTGCCAGCAGCCCCGGGATAACTTATGGCTACACCTTC. It encodes CASSPGITYGYTF.

The chain couples TRBV6-5 to TRBJ1-4; D possibly corresponds to TRBD1 (6 bases). This CDR3 is 15 amino acids long. V was clipped by 5 bases and J by 3 bases, with 13 bases between them. Germline lookup yields CDR1 MNHEY and CDR2 SVGAGI. DNA of the CDR3: TGTGCCAGCAGTCCGAGGACAGCGTCTAATGAAAAACTGTTTTTT. Residues: CASSPRTASNEKLFF.

This chain links TRBV28 with TRBJ1-1; 9 nucleotides agree with TRBD1. The germline gives CDR1 MDHEN, CDR2 SYDVKM. The CDR3 covers 17 residues. V lost 10 bases, J lost 3 bases, and 18 bases stayed unmatched. The CDR3: CAIGTGLFGALDTEAFF. In DNA, the CDR3 is TGTGCCATCGGGACAGGGCTTTTCGGGGCCCTTGACACTGAAGCTTTCTTT.

This chain joins TRBV19 and TRBJ1-2; 7 nucleotides align to TRBD1. The CDR3 totals 18 residues. Germline assignment: CDR1 LNHDA and CDR2 SQIVND (reference sequence). Germline trimming cut 4 bases from V and 4 bases from J; bases unmatched to any gene: 18. CDR3 DNA: TGTGCCAGTAGTAATAGCTACCCGACAGGGTGGAAGAGCTATGGCTACACCTTC. This translates into CASSNSYPTGWKSYGYTF.

This clone has more than one count but fewer than ten. V usage is TRBV4-1 and J usage is TRBJ1-2; D unresolved. The germline V gene has CDR1 MGHRA and CDR2 YSYEKL. The CDR3 covers 13 residues. V shed 0 bases and J shed 8 bases, with 10 bases lying between them. CDR3 protein: CASSQDSPGGYTF. The CDR3 bases are TGCGCCAGCAGCCAAGATAGCCCGGGGGGCTACACCTTC.

The CDR3 loop is CASSDRNYGYTF. CDR3 DNA: TGTGCCAGCAGTGACAGGAACTATGGCTACACCTTC. J is TRBJ1-2 and V is TRBV7-8, with D possibly TRBD1 on 6 matching bases. The germline V gene has CDR1 SGHVS and CDR2 FQNEAQ. V lost 6 bases and J 2 bases, leaving 7 bases between the germline ends. This CDR3 has 12 amino acids.

The chain combines TRBV7-9 with TRBJ1-2; 9 bases agree with TRBD1. This CDR3 region has 14 residues. The germline CDR1 and CDR2 sequences are SEHNR and FQNEAQ (reference sequence). V shed 5 bases, J shed 8 bases, and the junction held 9 bases outside the gene matches. The CDR3 DNA reads as TGTGCCAGCAGCACAACCGGGACAGGGAGCGGCTACACCTTC. This sequence encodes CASSTTGTGSGYTF.

In DNA, the CDR3 is TGTGCCAGCAGTCGGAGACCGTCTGGAAACACCATATATTTT. Residues: CASSRRPSGNTIYF. V gene TRBV27 combines with J gene TRBJ1-3; unclear D gene. V dropped 5 bases and J dropped 1 base, with 9 bases sitting between them. CDR1 is MNHEY and CDR2 is SMNVEV in the germline V gene (reference sequence). This CDR3 comprises 14 residues.